The 25 T cell receptor beta chains below were found in one sample sequenced in a study of neurological immune-mediated disorders. TCRdb reanalysed the 5' RACE reads using MiXCR and keeps one entry per CDR3 protein. Found here are about 70,000 distinct CDR3 sequences, 4.5% to 5.5% of them singletons; the top ten hold roughly 2.2%. Sequencing was performed on PBMCs. Receptors were obtained from a woman aged 70-85 years with multiple sclerosis.

This clonotype was seen repeatedly, ten times or more. This rearrangement joins TRBV7-9 to TRBJ2-1, with TRBD2 matching 11 bases. This CDR3 has 16 amino acids. J gave up 4 bases and V 4 bases, and 6 bases lay outside the gene matches. Germline CDR1 is SEHNR and CDR2 is FQNEAQ (reference sequence). CDR3 protein: CASSSQTSGVYNEQFF. The CDR3 DNA follows: TGTGCCAGCAGCTCCCAGACTAGCGGGGTTTACAATGAGCAGTTCTTC.

This clonotype has ten or more counts. The chain employs TRBV20-1 and TRBJ2-3; D gene ambiguous. This CDR3 is 13 amino acids long. Trimming pared 5 bases from V and 6 bases from J, leaving 15 bases between. In germline, CDR1 is DFQATT, CDR2 SNEGSKA (reference sequence). The CDR3 sequence: CSAQRKPRDTQYF. CDR3 bases: TGCAGTGCTCAACGGAAACCACGGGATACGCAGTATTTT.

This clonotype was recorded at least ten times. The chain has TRBV4-1 and TRBJ2-7; 12 positions agree with TRBD2. Germline V CDR1 and CDR2: MGHRA, YSYEKL. The CDR3 is 15 amino acids. V trimming: 4 bases; J trimming: 5 bases; junction bases outside the gene matches: 6. The CDR3 DNA follows: TGCGCCAGCAGCCCCGCTAGCGGGAGGGGGAACGAGCAGTACTTC. The encoded protein is CASSPASGRGNEQYF.

This clonotype came up many times. The gene calls are TRBV27 and TRBJ2-1; 12 bases are a match to TRBD2. CDR3 size: 17 residues. From germline, CDR1 is MNHEY and CDR2 SMNVEV (reference sequence). Losses at the gene ends were 5 bases for V and 7 bases for J; bases not matched to a gene: 12. The CDR3 DNA is TGTGCCAGCAGTCCCCTTCTACTAGCGGGAGGTATAAATGAGCAGTTCTTC. Protein sequence: CASSPLLLAGGINEQFF.

This clonotype showed up many times. This chain connects TRBV5-1 to TRBJ2-2, with 7 bases aligning to TRBD2. Germline V gene data show CDR1 as SGHRS and CDR2 as YFSETQ. The length of the CDR3 is 15 residues. V lost 4 bases to trimming and J lost 1 base; unmatched junction nucleotides: 4. The CDR3 loop is CASSPPSGNTGELFF. CDR3 nucleotides: TGCGCCAGCAGCCCGCCTAGCGGGAACACCGGGGAGCTGTTTTTT. Full variable domain (rest looked up from reference TRBV5-1 and TRBJ2-2): KAGVTQTPRYLIKTRGQQVTLSCSPISGHRSVSWYQQTPGQGLQFLFEYFSETQRNKGNFPGRFSGRQFSNSRSEMNVSTLELGDSALYLCASSPPSGNTGELFFGEGSRLTVL.

This clonotype appeared many times. The chain is built from TRBV5-1 and TRBJ2-5; either TRBD1 or TRBD2 may supply D (6 bases each). This CDR3 region has 16 residues. Trimming removed 4 bases from V and 5 bases from J, with 21 bases in between. Germline V CDR1 and CDR2: SGHRS, YFSETQ. The CDR3 is CASSPGAGGGGETQYF. CDR3 coding DNA: TGCGCCAGCAGCCCCGGGGCCGGGGGCGGAGGTGAGACCCAGTACTTC.

This clonotype was seen at least ten times. The chain employs TRBV18 and TRBJ1-6, with TRBD1 matching 11 bases. The germline V gene has CDR1 KGHSH and CDR2 LQKENI. With V trimmed by 6 bases and J by 8 bases, 3 bases remained unmatched. This CDR3 has 14 amino acids. This chain's CDR3 is CASSMGQGDSPLHF. In DNA form, the CDR3 reads TGTGCCAGCTCTATGGGACAGGGGGATTCACCCCTCCACTTT.

This clonotype was detected ten times or more. This CDR3 is CASSPIPGQGNSGANVLTF. For the CDR3, the DNA is TGCGCCAGCAGCCCGATCCCGGGACAGGGAAACTCTGGGGCCAACGTCCTGACTTTC. V gene TRBV5-1 combines with J gene TRBJ2-6, with 9 bases aligning to TRBD1. The CDR3 sequence is 19 residues long. V dropped 4 bases and J dropped 0; count of bases not matched to a gene: 11. Germline V lookup: CDR1 SGHRS, CDR2 YFSETQ.

This clonotype showed up many times. The chain is built from TRBV18 and TRBJ2-1; D is unresolved. The CDR3 totals 11 residues. Looked up from germline, CDR1 is KGHSH and CDR2 is LQKENI. Trimming removed 4 bases from V and 5 bases from J, with 3 bases in between. DNA for the CDR3: TGTGCCAGCTCACAGGACAATGAGCAGTTCTTC. Protein product: CASSQDNEQFF.

This clonotype was found many times. The genes are TRBV9 and TRBJ2-2; D is undetermined. The V gene lost 2 bases and the J gene lost 3 bases, with 5 bases spanning the gap. The germline CDR1 and CDR2 sequences are SGDLS and YYNGEE. This CDR3 is 13 amino acids long. The CDR3 here is CASSVQDTGELFF. In nucleotides, the CDR3 is TGTGCCAGCAGCGTCCAGGACACCGGGGAGCTGTTTTTT.

This clonotype was seen at least ten times. The gene calls are TRBV4-1 and TRBJ1-4; D ambiguous. The CDR3 runs to 13 residues. Germline CDR1 and CDR2: MGHRA and YSYEKL. Deletions cut 0 bases from V and 8 bases from J, with 7 bases between. The DNA for the CDR3 is TGCGCCAGCAGCCAAGACCCCAACGAAAAACTGTTTTTT. This encodes CASSQDPNEKLFF.

This clonotype was counted ten times or more. The V gene is TRBV7-2, the J gene TRBJ2-7, with a weak D call TRBD2 (6 bases). V was pared by 1 base and J by 0 bases, with 10 bases between. The CDR3 runs 15 residues. From germline, CDR1 is SGHTA and CDR2 FQGNSA. The CDR3 nucleotides read TGTGCCAGCAGCTTAGGGTCTAGCGCCTCCTACGAGCAGTACTTC. Translation gives CASSLGSSASYEQYF.

This clonotype was seen ten or more times. The genes are TRBV7-2 and TRBJ2-3; possibly TRBD1 for D (6 bases). V shed 4 bases and J shed 6 bases, with 17 bases lying between them. CDR3 length: 15 residues. CDR1 is SGHTA, CDR2 FQGNSA, per germline. CDR3 DNA: TGTGCCAGCAGCTCGGGAAACCTCAGGGGCGATACGCAGTATTTT. Protein product: CASSSGNLRGDTQYF. Based on the CDR3 plus reference TRBV7-2 and TRBJ2-3, the full variable domain is GAGVSQSPSNKVTEKGKDVELRCDPISGHTALYWYRQSLGQGLEFLIYFQGNSAPDKSGLPSDRFSAERTGGSVSTLTIQRTQQEDSAVYLCASSSGNLRGDTQYFGPGTRLTVL.

At least ten counts were recorded for this clonotype. This chain connects TRBV12-3 or TRBV12-4 to TRBJ2-1; TRBD1 is a possible D gene (5 bases). This CDR3 contains 14 residues. Trimming stripped 8 bases from V and 7 bases from J, with 18 bases between. CDR3 region: CASGIGQGGNEQFF. The CDR3 nucleotides are TGTGCCAGCGGTATCGGGCAGGGTGGAAATGAGCAGTTCTTC.

This clonotype was recorded at least ten times. The rearrangement links TRBV6-5 to TRBJ2-5; a weak D match, TRBD2 (6 bases). Germline-derived CDR1 and CDR2 are MNHEY and SVGAGI. This CDR3 has 13 amino acids. The V end lost 10 bases, the J end lost 3 bases, and 15 bases lay between the germline ends. CDR3 coding DNA: TGTGCCACCCGGAGGGGATCCAAAGAGACCCAGTACTTC. It yields the protein CATRRGSKETQYF.

The V call is TRBV12-3 or TRBV12-4, the J call TRBJ2-3, with 15 bases fitting TRBD2. CDR3 length: 15 residues. The V gene end was trimmed by 10 bases and the J gene end by 6 bases; junction bases not matched to a gene: 8. The CDR3 protein is CATGLAGGQLDTQYF. CDR3 in DNA: TGTGCCACAGGACTAGCGGGAGGGCAGTTGGATACGCAGTATTTT.

This clonotype has ten or more counts. The chain uses TRBV3-1 and TRBJ2-2, with 10 positions matching TRBD2. V shed 4 bases, J shed 2 bases, and the junction held 7 bases outside the gene matches. CDR1 is LGHDT, CDR2 YNNKEL, per germline (reference sequence). CDR3 length: 17 amino acids. The CDR3 loop is CASSRSSGRANTGELFF. CDR3 DNA sequence: TGTGCCAGCAGCCGCTCGAGCGGGAGGGCCAACACCGGGGAGCTGTTTTTT.

This clonotype has ten or more counts. The chain is built from TRBV6-5 and TRBJ1-6; D possibly corresponds to TRBD1 (5 bases). From germline, CDR1 is MNHEY and CDR2 SVGAGI. V was trimmed by 2 bases and J by 7 bases, leaving 12 bases between them. The CDR3 runs to 15 residues. CDR3 region: CASSYGQGRNSPLHF. CDR3 sequence (DNA): TGTGCCAGCAGTTACGGGCAGGGAAGGAATTCACCCCTCCACTTT.

This clonotype came up many times. The rearrangement joins TRBV7-8 to TRBJ2-7; 13 nucleotides match TRBD2. CDR1 is SGHVS, CDR2 FQNEAQ, per germline. The length of the CDR3 is 17 residues. V trimming: 4 bases; J trimming: 0 bases; junction bases outside the gene matches: 6. Written as DNA, the CDR3 is TGTGCCAGCAGCTCCGGGACTAGCGGGATGTCCTCCTACGAGCAGTACTTC. Its protein product is CASSSGTSGMSSYEQYF.

In its sample, this clonotype was seen many times. The V gene is TRBV20-1, the J gene TRBJ2-7; the D is unclear. V lost 4 bases and J 2 bases, leaving 18 bases between the germline ends. This CDR3 contains 15 residues. The V gene's germline CDR1 is DFQATT and CDR2 SNEGSKA (reference sequence). The CDR3 loop reads CSAKLLRTVPYEQYF. The CDR3 DNA follows: TGCAGTGCTAAGCTGCTGAGGACGGTTCCCTACGAGCAGTACTTC.

This clonotype was counted at least ten times. Here the CDR3 reads CASRPHPSTDTQYF. The DNA of the CDR3 is TGCGCCAGCAGACCCCATCCATCCACAGATACGCAGTATTTT. The chain uses TRBV5-1 and TRBJ2-3; no clear D gene. Trimming pared 5 bases from V and 2 bases from J, leaving 12 bases between. Germline loops: CDR1 SGHRS, CDR2 YFSETQ. The CDR3 runs 14 residues.

This clonotype was counted ten times or more. The CDR3 region has the DNA TGCAGTGCTAGAGTAAGAGGGAGGGCCTCTAATGAGCAGTTCTTC. It encodes CSARVRGRASNEQFF. The V call is TRBV20-1, the J call TRBJ2-1; 7 bases are shared with TRBD2. Unmatched junction bases numbered 10, after V lost 1 base and J lost 7 bases. Germline V gives CDR1 DFQATT, CDR2 SNEGSKA (reference sequence). This CDR3 has 15 residues.

This chain connects TRBV7-9 to TRBJ2-7, with 9 bases identical to TRBD1. V lost 6 bases to trimming and J lost 4 bases; unmatched junction nucleotides: 7. CDR1 is SEHNR, CDR2 FQNEAQ, per germline (reference sequence). The CDR3 has 14 amino acids. The DNA for the CDR3 is TGTGCCAGCAGTTCCGGGACAGGGTCTTACGAGCAGTACTTC. Translated: CASSSGTGSYEQYF.

Many counts were recorded for this clonotype. This sequence joins TRBV2 and TRBJ1-5; a possible D gene is TRBD1 (5 bases). Germline assignment: CDR1 SNHLY and CDR2 FYNNEI. With 6 bases removed from V and 0 bases from J, the gap between germline ends came to 12 bases. This CDR3 spans 15 amino acids. The CDR3 region is CASRARQHSNQPQHF. CDR3 DNA sequence: TGTGCCAGCAGGGCTAGACAGCATAGCAATCAGCCCCAGCATTTT.

The sample holds many counts of this clonotype. This chain connects TRBV7-2 to TRBJ2-3; D not certain. Trimming shortened V by 1 base and J by 5 bases, and 10 bases separated the two germline ends. The CDR3 has 14 residues. The V gene's germline CDR1 is SGHTA and CDR2 FQGNSA. CDR3 loop: CASSLGGSLDTQYF. CDR3 sequence (DNA): TGTGCCAGCAGCTTAGGGGGTAGCCTAGATACGCAGTATTTT.